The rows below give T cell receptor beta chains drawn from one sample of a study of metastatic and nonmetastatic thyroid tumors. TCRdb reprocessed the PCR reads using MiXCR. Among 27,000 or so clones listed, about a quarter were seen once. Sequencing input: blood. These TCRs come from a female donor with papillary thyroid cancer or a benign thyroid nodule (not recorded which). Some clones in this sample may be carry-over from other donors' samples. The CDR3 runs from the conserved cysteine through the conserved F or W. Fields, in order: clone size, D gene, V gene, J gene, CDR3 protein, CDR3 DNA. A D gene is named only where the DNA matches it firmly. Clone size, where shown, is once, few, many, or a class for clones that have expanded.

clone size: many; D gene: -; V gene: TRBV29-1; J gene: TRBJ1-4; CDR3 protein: CSVLYREKLFF; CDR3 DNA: TGCAGCGTTCTGTATCGGGAAAAACTGTTTTTT
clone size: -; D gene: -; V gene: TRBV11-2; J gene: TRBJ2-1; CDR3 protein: CASSLEVFGNEQFF; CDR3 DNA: TGTGCCAGCAGCCTAGAAGTGTTTGGCAATGAGCAGTTCTTC
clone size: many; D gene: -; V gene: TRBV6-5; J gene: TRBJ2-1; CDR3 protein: CASSYSLDGREQFF; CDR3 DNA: TGTGCCAGCAGTTACTCTCTAGACGGGCGTGAGCAGTTCTTC
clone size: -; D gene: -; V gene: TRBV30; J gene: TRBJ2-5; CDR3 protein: CAWSVGTQYF; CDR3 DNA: TGTGCCTGGAGTGTGGGGACCCAGTACTTC
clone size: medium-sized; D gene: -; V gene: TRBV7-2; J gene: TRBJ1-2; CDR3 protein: CASNTPEYRYGYTF; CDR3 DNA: TGTGCCAGCAACACTCCGGAGTATCGCTATGGCTACACCTTC
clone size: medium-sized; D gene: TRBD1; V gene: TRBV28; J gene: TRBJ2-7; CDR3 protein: CASSLGQTHFAEQYF; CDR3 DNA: TGTGCCAGCAGCTTGGGACAGACCCACTTCGCCGAGCAGTACTTC
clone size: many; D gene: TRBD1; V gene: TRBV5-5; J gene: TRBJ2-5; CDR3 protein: CASSSRGQGETQYF; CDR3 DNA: TGTGCCAGCAGCAGCCGGGGACAGGGAGAGACCCAGTACTTC
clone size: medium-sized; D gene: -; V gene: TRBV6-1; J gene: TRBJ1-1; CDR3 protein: CASRSLTGINTEAFF; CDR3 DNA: TGTGCCAGCAGATCCCTCACAGGGATCAACACTGAAGCTTTCTTT
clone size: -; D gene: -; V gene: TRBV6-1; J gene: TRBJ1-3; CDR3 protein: CASSEDDSSGNTIYF; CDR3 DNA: TGTGCCAGCAGTGAGGATGATAGCTCTGGAAACACCATATATTTT
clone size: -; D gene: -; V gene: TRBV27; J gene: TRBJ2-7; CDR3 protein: CASRLSGAYEQYF; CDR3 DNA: TGTGCCAGCAGACTGAGCGGAGCCTACGAACAGTACTTC
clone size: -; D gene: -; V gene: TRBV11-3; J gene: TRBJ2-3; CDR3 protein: CASSLVAVGFFGSTDTQYF; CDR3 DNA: TGTGCCAGCAGCTTAGTGGCTGTCGGGTTCTTCGGTAGCACAGATACGCAGTATTTT
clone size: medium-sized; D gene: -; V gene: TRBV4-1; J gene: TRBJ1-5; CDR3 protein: CASSRGGLDFNQPQHF; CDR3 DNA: TGCGCCAGCAGCCGAGGGGGACTCGACTTTAATCAGCCCCAGCATTTT
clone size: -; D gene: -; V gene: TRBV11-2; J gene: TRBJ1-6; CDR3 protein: CASSRENKAKANSPLHF; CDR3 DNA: TGTGCCAGCAGCCGTGAAAACAAGGCCAAAGCGAATTCACCCCTCCACTTT
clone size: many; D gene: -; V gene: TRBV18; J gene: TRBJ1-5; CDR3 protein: CASSPQVGDQPQHF; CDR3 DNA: TGTGCCAGCTCACCACAGGTTGGGGATCAGCCCCAGCATTTT
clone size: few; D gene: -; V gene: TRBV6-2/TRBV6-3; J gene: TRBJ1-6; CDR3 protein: CASSYGGPHSPLHF; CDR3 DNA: TGTGCCAGCAGTTACGGGGGCCCCCATTCACCCCTCCACTTT
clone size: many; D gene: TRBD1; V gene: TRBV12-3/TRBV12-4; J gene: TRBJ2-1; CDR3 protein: CASRQQGEGDEQFF; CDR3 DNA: TGTGCCAGCAGACAGCAGGGGGAAGGGGATGAGCAGTTCTTC
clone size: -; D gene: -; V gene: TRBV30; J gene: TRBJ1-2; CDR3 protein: CAWRNPGYEVNGYTF; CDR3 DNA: TGTGCCTGGAGGAATCCAGGGTATGAGGTGAATGGCTACACCTTC
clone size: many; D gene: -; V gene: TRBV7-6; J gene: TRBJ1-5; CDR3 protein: CASSLADTNQPQHF; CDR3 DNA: TGTGCCAGCAGCTTAGCAGATACGAATCAGCCCCAGCATTTT
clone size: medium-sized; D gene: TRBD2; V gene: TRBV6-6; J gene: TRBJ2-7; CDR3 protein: CASSYSGEGGYEQYF; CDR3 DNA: TGTGCCAGCAGTTACTCGGGGGAGGGAGGCTACGAGCAGTACTTC
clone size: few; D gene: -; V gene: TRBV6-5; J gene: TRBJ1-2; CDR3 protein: CASSYSQGLPYGYTF; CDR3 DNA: TGTGCCAGCAGTTACTCCCAAGGACTGCCCTATGGCTACACCTTC
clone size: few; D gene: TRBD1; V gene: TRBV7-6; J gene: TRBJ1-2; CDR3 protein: CASSSGTGSYVYTF; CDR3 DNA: TGTGCCAGCAGCTCCGGGACAGGGTCCTATGTCTACACCTTC
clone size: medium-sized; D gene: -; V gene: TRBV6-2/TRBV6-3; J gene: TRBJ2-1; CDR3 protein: CASSYYREGSNEQFF; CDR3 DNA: TGTGCCAGCAGTTACTATCGTGAGGGAAGCAATGAGCAGTTCTTC
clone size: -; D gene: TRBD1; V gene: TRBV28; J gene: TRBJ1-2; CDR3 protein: CASSSGTANYGYTF; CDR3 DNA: TGTGCCAGCAGTTCCGGGACAGCTAACTATGGCTACACCTTC
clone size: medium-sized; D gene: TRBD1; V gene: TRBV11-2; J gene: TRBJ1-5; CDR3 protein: CASSLEGGRNQPQHF; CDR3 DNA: TGTGCCAGCAGCTTAGAAGGGGGCAGGAATCAGCCCCAGCATTTT
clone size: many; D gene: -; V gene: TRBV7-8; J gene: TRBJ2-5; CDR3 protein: CASSLVRDGQETQYF; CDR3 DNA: TGTGCCAGCAGCTTAGTACGGGACGGCCAAGAGACCCAGTACTTC
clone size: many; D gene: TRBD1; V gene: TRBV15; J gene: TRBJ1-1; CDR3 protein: CATSRGGGGGLGYTEAFF; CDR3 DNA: TGTGCCACCAGCAGAGGAGGAGGGGGCGGGCTTGGGTACACTGAAGCTTTCTTT
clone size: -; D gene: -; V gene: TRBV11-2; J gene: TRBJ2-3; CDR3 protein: CASSQTHDTQYF; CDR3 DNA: TGTGCCAGCAGCCAGACTCATGATACGCAGTATTTT
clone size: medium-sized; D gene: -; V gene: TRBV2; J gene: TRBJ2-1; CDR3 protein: CASSPWSSYNEQFF; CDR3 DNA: TGTGCCAGCAGCCCTTGGAGCTCCTACAATGAGCAGTTCTTC
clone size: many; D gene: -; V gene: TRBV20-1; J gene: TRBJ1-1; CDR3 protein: CSARAGGRGTEAFF; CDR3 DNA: TGCAGTGCTAGAGCGGGGGGCCGGGGGACTGAAGCTTTCTTT
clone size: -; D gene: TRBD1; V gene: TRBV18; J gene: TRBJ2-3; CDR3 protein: CASSPSTGGLEDTQYF; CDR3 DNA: TGTGCCAGCTCACCGTCGACAGGGGGTTTGGAAGATACGCAGTATTTT
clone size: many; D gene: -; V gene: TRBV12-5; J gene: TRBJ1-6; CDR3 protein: CASGLWINNSPLHF; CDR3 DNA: TGTGCTAGTGGTTTGTGGATTAATAATTCACCCCTCCACTTT
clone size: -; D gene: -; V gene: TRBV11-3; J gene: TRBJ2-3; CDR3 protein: CASSLGGEDTQYF; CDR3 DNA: TGTGCCAGCAGCTTAGGGGGGGAGGATACGCAGTATTTT
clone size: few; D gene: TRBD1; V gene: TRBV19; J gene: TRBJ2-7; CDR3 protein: CASSIGSGGGGPSYEQYF; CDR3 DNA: TGTGCCAGTAGTATAGGGTCAGGGGGCGGCGGACCCTCCTACGAGCAGTACTTC
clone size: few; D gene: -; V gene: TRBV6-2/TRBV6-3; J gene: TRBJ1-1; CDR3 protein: CASYRNTEAFF; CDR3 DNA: TGTGCCAGCTACAGGAACACTGAAGCTTTCTTT
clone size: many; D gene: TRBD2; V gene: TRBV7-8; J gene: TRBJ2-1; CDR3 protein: CASSYGGSGNEQFF; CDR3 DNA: TGTGCCAGCAGCTACGGCGGGAGCGGCAATGAGCAGTTCTTC
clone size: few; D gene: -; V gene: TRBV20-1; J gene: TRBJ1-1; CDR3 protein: CSARVPGDTEAFF; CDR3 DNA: TGCAGTGCTAGGGTCCCAGGGGACACTGAAGCTTTCTTT
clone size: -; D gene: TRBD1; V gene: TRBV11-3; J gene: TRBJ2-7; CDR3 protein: CASSLEQGDYEQYF; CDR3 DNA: TGTGCCAGCAGTTTGGAGCAGGGGGACTACGAGCAGTACTTC
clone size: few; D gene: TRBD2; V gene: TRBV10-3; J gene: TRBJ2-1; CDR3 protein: CATLERTSGRYYNEQFF; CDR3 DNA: TGTGCCACCCTTGAGCGGACTAGCGGGAGATACTACAATGAGCAGTTCTTC
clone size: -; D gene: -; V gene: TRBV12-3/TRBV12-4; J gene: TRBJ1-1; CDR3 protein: CASSPSVEAFF; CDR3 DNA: TGTGCCAGCAGTCCCTCGGTTGAAGCTTTCTTT
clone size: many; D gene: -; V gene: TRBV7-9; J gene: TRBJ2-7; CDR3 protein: CASSLSGIFPYEQYF; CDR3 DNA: TGTGCCAGCAGCCTAAGTGGAATTTTCCCCTACGAGCAGTACTTC
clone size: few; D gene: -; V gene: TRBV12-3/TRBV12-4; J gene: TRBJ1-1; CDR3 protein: CASSFGGTREAFF; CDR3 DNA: TGTGCCAGCAGTTTTGGGGGGACCCGTGAAGCTTTCTTT
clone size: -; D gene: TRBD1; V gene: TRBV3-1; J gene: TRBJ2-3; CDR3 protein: CASSQGQGDTDTQYF; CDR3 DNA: TGTGCCAGCAGCCAAGGACAGGGCGACACAGATACGCAGTATTTT
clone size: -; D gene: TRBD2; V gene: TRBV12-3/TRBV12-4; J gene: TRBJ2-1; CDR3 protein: CASSSRGDEQFF; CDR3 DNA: TGTGCCAGCAGTTCCCGGGGGGATGAGCAGTTCTTC
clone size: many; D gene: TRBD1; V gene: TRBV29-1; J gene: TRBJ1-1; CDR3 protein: CSVERGLGTEAFF; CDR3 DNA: TGCAGCGTTGAGAGGGGGCTAGGCACTGAAGCTTTCTTT
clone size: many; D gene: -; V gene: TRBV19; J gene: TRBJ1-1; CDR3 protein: CASSIRTAGHPEAFF; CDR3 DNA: TGTGCCAGTAGTATTCGGACAGCCGGGCACCCTGAAGCTTTCTTT
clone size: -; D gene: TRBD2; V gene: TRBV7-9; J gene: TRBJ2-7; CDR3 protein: CASSLGLAGVYEQYF; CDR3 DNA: TGTGCCAGCAGCTTAGGACTAGCGGGAGTCTACGAGCAGTACTTC
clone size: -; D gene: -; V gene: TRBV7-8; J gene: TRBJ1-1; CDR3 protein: CAGSLRAGNTEAFF; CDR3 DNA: TGTGCCGGCAGCTTAAGGGCTGGGAACACTGAAGCTTTCTTT